This T cell receptor (beta chain) was sequenced during a study of Ad26.COV2.S vaccination and SARS-CoV-2 variants (dated by TCRdb to the early 2020s). Study-level background: Vaccine-arm donors were drawn from COV1001, a multicentre, randomized, double-blind, placebo-controlled phase I-IIa trial of Ad26.COV2.S in healthy adults. Ad26.COV2.S was administered intramuscularly at 5 x 10^10 or 1 x 10^11 viral particles, either as a single shot or as two shots given 56 days apart. TCRbeta repertoire sequencing was used to assess the specificity and breadth of SARS-CoV-2-reactive T cell receptors after Ad26.COV2.S vaccination. The TCR-sequenced set comprised about 32 samples: around 20 Ad26.COV2.S vaccine recipients, 5 placebo recipients and 8 SARS-CoV-2 convalescent individuals. Participants in the trial were split at random into five groups of five each, receiving low-dose or high-dose Ad26.COV2.S once or twice, or else placebo on both occasions. Investigators remained blinded to trial group allocation during experiments and outcome assessment. The research as a whole found: Higher spike-specific TCR breadth was observed in Ad26.COV2.S recipients than in placebo recipients (P = 0.0014). After vaccination, substantial breadth of spike-specific CD8+ and CD4+ T cell responses was reported. Comparable non-spike TCR breadth was observed between vaccine and placebo recipients, consistent with only spike being contained in the vaccine. The authors noted that total T cell responses may have been underestimated by the TCR breadth and depth analyses. Comparing responses between vaccine doses or regimens was not something the study was powered to do.

Comments on this clone: Its antigen remains unidentified. The record has no base qualities; no much larger clone is one base away.

Per the germline V gene, KGHDR is the CDR1 and SFDVKD is the CDR2. Including cysteine and phenylalanine, the CDR3 has 14 amino acids. Only the CDR3 part of the read is kept: 42 bases, read in frame from the first base. The junction carries 22 bases between V and J, which are trimmed by 10 bases and 7 bases respectively. The treatment or condition label on this specimen signifies: over 15 received Ad26.COV2.S at low or high dose, single or two shots; 5 received placebo; per-sample allocation not given. For vaccine and placebo recipients, repertoires were sequenced using samples collected on day 63 after the first injection. Cohort 1b enrolled around 24 adults aged 18-55 years at a single site in Boston, USA, between 29 July and 7 August 2020. Ad26.COV2.S consisted of a replication-incompetent adenovirus type 26 vector by which a prefusion-stabilized SARS-CoV-2 spike protein from the original Wuhan strain was expressed.

The immunoSEQ Assay was used to sequence TCRbeta CDR3 regions. After extraction, genomic DNA underwent amplification by bias-controlled multiplex PCR, followed by high-throughput sequencing. The authors processed their data as follows. To quantify the absolute abundance of each unique TCRbeta CDR3 region, sequences were collapsed and filtered. Usable DNA was measured by amplifying reference genes present in all nucleated cells, and TCRbeta template counts were normalized to that usable DNA to estimate T cell fraction. Repertoire TCRs were annotated as SARS-CoV-2-specific when V gene, CDR3 amino acid sequence and J gene were exactly matched to a known reactive TCR set. MIRA supplied the reference SARS-CoV-2 TCR set, which was filtered for enrichment in COVID-19-positive ImmuneCODE repertoires so that public or cross-reactive TCRs were removed. Based on the MIRA antigens, annotated TCRs were further analysed at the level of specific ORF or position within ORF. Depth was the summed frequency of annotated unique rearrangements, while breadth was defined as annotated unique rearrangements over total unique productive rearrangements. TCR breadth was compared between groups using two-sided Wilcoxon rank-sum tests. TCRdb holds this immuneACCESS table with in-frame rearrangements only. Some clones are missing; in checked studies, unresolved V genes explain under half, and the rest has no known cause. V, J and clone size are those of that table, while D and trimming were read from the DNA. Here the sample has around 250,000 clones; roughly 87% occur a single time. Just under 3% of the sample is taken by the ten largest.

The sequences come from peripheral blood, collected in a trial of Ad26.COV2.S vaccine versus placebo. The TCR originated in a person aged 18 to 65 who received the Ad26.COV2.S COVID-19 vaccine or a placebo. The V gene is TRBV24-1 and the J gene is TRBJ2-7; a tentative D call is TRBD1 (6 bases match). The nucleotides read TGTGCCACACCTTCAGGGGAAGGGTTTAATGAGCAGTACTTC. Translation gives CATPSGEGFNEQYF.